This T cell receptor beta chain was sequenced in a study of blood T cell repertoires in COVID-19. Study summary: The cDNA or gDNA used as material had been derived from T cells, B-cell-depleted T cells, or PBMCs.

Trimming at V came to 5 bases and at J to 4 bases, leaving 8 bases not matched to a gene. This CDR3 comprises 15 residues. CDR1 and CDR2 (germline): MDHEN, SYDVKM. Method: immunoSEQ multiplex PCR; TCRdb's copy keeps in-frame clones and lacks some. Altogether about 16,000 clones are present, 85% to 90% being singletons, with the ten largest covering more than 20%. The receptor comes from a man aged 55-75 years with acute or convalescent COVID-19. The V gene is TRBV28, the J gene TRBJ2-7; 10 positions match TRBD1. Input material: peripheral blood. The CDR3 region is CASSKSGTGVYEQYF. The CDR3 DNA follows: TGTGCCAGCAGTAAATCCGGGACAGGGGTTTACGAGCAGTACTTC.